The 17 T cell receptor beta chains given below trace back to one sample, sequenced in a study of blood T cell repertoires in COVID-19. The assay was immunoSEQ multiplex PCR, and TCRdb's table has in-frame clones only and misses some. Among 200,000 to 250,000 clones listed, 70% to 90% were seen once. Source material: peripheral blood. The receptors shown here come from a woman aged 18-29 years who had recovered from COVID-19.

The CDR3 loop is CASSPIGTASTNEKLFF. The CDR3 nucleotides read TGTGCCAGCTCACCGATAGGGACAGCCTCAACTAATGAAAAACTGTTTTTT. The chain couples TRBV18 to TRBJ1-4, with 7 bases identical to TRBD1. The CDR3 extends over 17 amino acids. V gave up 3 bases and J gave up 0 bases; unmatched junction bases: 7. Germline CDR1 reads KGHSH; CDR2 reads LQKENI. The full variable domain, rest sourced from reference TRBV18 and TRBJ1-4, is NAGVMQNPRHLVRRRGQEARLRCSPMKGHSHVYWYRQLPEEGLKFMVYLQKENIIDESGMPKERFSAEFPKEGPSILRIQQVVRGDSAAYFCASSPIGTASTNEKLFFGSGTQLSVL.

This chain connects TRBV4-2 to TRBJ1-2; D gene ambiguous. In germline, CDR1 is LGHNA, CDR2 YNFKEQ. The V end lost 1 base, the J end lost 8 bases, and 11 bases lay between the germline ends. CDR3 size: 13 residues. This chain's CDR3 is CASSQGPGGGYTF. CDR3 nucleotide sequence: TGTGCCAGCAGCCAAGGCCCGGGCGGGGGCTACACCTTC.

This chain connects TRBV9 to TRBJ1-2, with unresolved D. Between the trimmed V and J ends, which lost 0 bases and 5 bases, there was a span of 8 bases. Germline lookup yields CDR1 SGDLS and CDR2 YYNGEE. CDR3 size: 13 residues. The CDR3 here is CASSVDSGYGYTF. The CDR3 DNA follows: TGTGCCAGCAGCGTAGACTCGGGATATGGCTACACCTTC.

The CDR3, as DNA: TGTGCCTGGAGCCGGGGGACTAGCGGGAGTGATGAGCAGTTCTTC. The encoded protein is CAWSRGTSGSDEQFF. V usage is TRBV30 and J usage is TRBJ2-1, with TRBD2 matching over 14 bases. V shed 3 bases and J 8 bases; nucleotides not matched to a gene: 6. CDR1 and CDR2 from the germline V gene are GTSNPN and SVGIG (reference sequence). The length of the CDR3 is 15 residues.

The gene calls are TRBV11-2 and TRBJ1-3, with D perhaps TRBD1 (6 bases). This CDR3 has 14 amino acids. CDR1 SGHAT and CDR2 FQNNGV come from the germline V gene. Trimming left V 5 bases short and J 4 bases short, with 12 bases between. CDR3 DNA: TGTGCCAGCAGCCCGGGGGGCTTAGGAAACACCATATATTTT. This sequence encodes CASSPGGLGNTIYF.

The rearrangement links TRBV6-2 or TRBV6-3 to TRBJ2-1; 13 positions agree with TRBD2. V lost 5 bases and J lost 6; bases outside the gene matches: 4. Germline values: CDR1 MNHEY, CDR2 SVGEGT. The CDR3 runs to 15 residues. The CDR3 loop is CASSLGTSGANEQFF. The CDR3 DNA sequence: TGTGCCAGCAGTCTCGGGACTAGCGGGGCCAATGAGCAGTTCTTC.

The J gene is TRBJ2-7, the V gene TRBV6-5; 7 bases are a match to TRBD2. The junction had 9 bases not matched to a gene; V was cut back by 8 bases and J by 5 bases. Looked up from germline, CDR1 is MNHEY and CDR2 is SVGAGI. This CDR3 has 13 amino acids. CDR3 coding DNA: TGTGCCAGCGTCGAGGAGGGAGGGCACGAGCAGTACTTC. This translates into CASVEEGGHEQYF.

The V and J genes are TRBV5-1 and TRBJ2-5; 15 bases align to TRBD2. The CDR3 has 15 residues. Losses at the gene ends were 4 bases for V and 5 bases for J; bases not matched to a gene: 3. CDR1 is SGHRS and CDR2 is YFSETQ in the germline V gene. CDR3 amino acids: CASSDGTSGRETQYF. Here the CDR3 DNA reads TGCGCCAGCAGCGACGGGACTAGCGGGAGGGAGACCCAGTACTTC. Full variable domain (missing parts from reference TRBV5-1 and TRBJ2-5): KAGVTQTPRYLIKTRGQQVTLSCSPISGHRSVSWYQQTPGQGLQFLFEYFSETQRNKGNFPGRFSGRQFSNSRSEMNVSTLELGDSALYLCASSDGTSGRETQYFGPGTRLLVL.

The V and J genes are TRBV24-1 and TRBJ2-7, with 11 bases that match TRBD1. In germline, CDR1 is KGHDR, CDR2 SFDVKD. V lost 12 bases, J lost 4 bases, and 16 bases stayed unmatched. The CDR3 extends over 16 amino acids. CDR3 sequence reads: CASFYKPDRGPYEQYF. Here the CDR3 DNA reads TGTGCCTCTTTCTACAAACCGGACAGGGGGCCTTACGAGCAGTACTTC.

V gene TRBV7-3 combines with J gene TRBJ1-1, with 10 nucleotides matching TRBD1. The germline V gene encodes CDR1 SGHTA and CDR2 FQGTGA. The CDR3 spans 16 residues. V shed 3 bases and J 5 bases; nucleotides not matched to a gene: 9. The CDR3 region is CASSLGQGYGVTEAFF. The CDR3 DNA follows: TGTGCCAGCAGCTTGGGACAGGGGTATGGAGTGACTGAAGCTTTCTTT.

The chain joins TRBV19 to TRBJ2-1; TRBD2 agrees at 8 bases. J gave up 10 bases and V 3 bases, and 11 bases lay outside the gene matches. CDR1 and CDR2 from the germline V gene are LNHDA and SQIVND (reference sequence). The CDR3 runs to 15 residues. CDR3 sequence (DNA): TGTGCCAGTAGTATGCCGGGAGGGCCTTCAGAAGAGCAGTTCTTC. This encodes CASSMPGGPSEEQFF.

This sequence joins TRBV3-1 (or the pseudogene TRBV3-2) and TRBJ1-1; tentative D call: TRBD1 (5 bases). The germline CDR1 and CDR2 sequences are LGHDT and YNNKEL (reference sequence). The ends were cut back, 5 bases at V and 3 bases at J, with 10 bases in the middle. This CDR3 has 13 residues. The CDR3 is CASSWGRDTEAFF. The CDR3 DNA reads as TGTGCCAGCAGCTGGGGGAGGGACACTGAAGCTTTCTTT.

The CDR3 here is CASSLTPSEPYEQYF. DNA of the CDR3: TGTGCCAGCAGCTTAACCCCTAGCGAACCCTACGAGCAGTACTTC. This chain joins TRBV7-3 and TRBJ2-7; maybe TRBD2 (6 bases). V was trimmed by 0 bases and J by 2 bases, leaving 11 bases between them. The CDR3 spans 15 residues. Germline V gene sequence: CDR1 SGHTA, CDR2 FQGTGA.

The chain recombines TRBV9 with TRBJ1-2, with D possibly matching TRBD1 (6 bases). Per the germline V gene, CDR1 is SGDLS and CDR2 is YYNGEE. V lost 4 bases and J 2 bases, leaving 15 bases between the germline ends. The CDR3 extends over 15 amino acids. This CDR3 is CASSLEGGPNYGYTF. The CDR3 nucleotides are TGTGCCAGCAGCCTCGAAGGGGGACCCAACTATGGCTACACCTTC.

This chain connects TRBV25-1 to TRBJ2-7; 14 bases fit TRBD2. The CDR3 is 16 residues long. Germline V gene lookup returns CDR1 MGHDK and CDR2 SYGVNS. Germline trimming cut 5 bases from V and 4 bases from J; bases unmatched to any gene: 7. The CDR3 here is CASSRTSGRSGYEQYF. CDR3 DNA sequence: TGTGCCAGCAGTCGGACTAGCGGGAGGTCTGGGTACGAGCAGTACTTC.

The genes are TRBV5-4 and TRBJ2-7; 7 positions match TRBD2. Germline CDR1 is SGHNT and CDR2 is YYREEE (reference sequence). The V and J ends lost 4 bases and 3 bases, in that order; junction bases with no gene match: 10. CDR3 size: 15 residues. Written as DNA, the CDR3 is TGTGCCAGCAGCCCAAATCCGGGAGGCGGCTACGAGCAGTACTTC. It encodes CASSPNPGGGYEQYF.

The table lists this clone with a few counts. This chain uses TRBV30 with TRBJ1-5, with 9 nucleotides matching TRBD1. Per germline, CDR1 GTSNPN and CDR2 SVGIG (reference sequence). The CDR3 loop spans 15 amino acids. Trimming took 4 bases from V and 4 from J; bases not matched to a gene: 8. The CDR3 reads CAWTSGTGPNQPQHF. In DNA form, the CDR3 reads TGTGCCTGGACCTCCGGGACAGGGCCGAATCAGCCCCAGCATTTT.